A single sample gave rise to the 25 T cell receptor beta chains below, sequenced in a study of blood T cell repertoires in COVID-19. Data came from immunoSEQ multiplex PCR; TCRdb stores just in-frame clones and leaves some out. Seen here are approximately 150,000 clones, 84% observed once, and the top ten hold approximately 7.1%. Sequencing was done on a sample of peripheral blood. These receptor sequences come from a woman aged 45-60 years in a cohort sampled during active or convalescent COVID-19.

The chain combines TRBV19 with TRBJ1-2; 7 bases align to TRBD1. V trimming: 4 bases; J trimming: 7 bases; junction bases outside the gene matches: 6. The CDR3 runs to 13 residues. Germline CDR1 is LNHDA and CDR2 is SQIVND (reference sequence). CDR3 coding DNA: TGTGCCAGTAGTACAGACAGGGCCGGTGGCTACACCTTC. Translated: CASSTDRAGGYTF.

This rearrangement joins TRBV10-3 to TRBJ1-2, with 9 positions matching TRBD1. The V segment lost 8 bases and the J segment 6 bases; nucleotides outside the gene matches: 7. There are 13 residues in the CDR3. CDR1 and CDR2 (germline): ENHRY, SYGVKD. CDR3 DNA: TGTGCCATCGGACAGGGGATAGGGGATGGCTACACCTTC. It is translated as CAIGQGIGDGYTF.

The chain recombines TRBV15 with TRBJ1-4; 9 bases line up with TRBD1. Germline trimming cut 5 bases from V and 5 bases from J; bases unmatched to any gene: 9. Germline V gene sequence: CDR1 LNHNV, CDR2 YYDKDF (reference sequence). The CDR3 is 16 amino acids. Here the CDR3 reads CATSGSPGTGNEKLFF. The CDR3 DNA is TGTGCCACCAGCGGTAGTCCCGGGACAGGGAATGAAAAACTGTTTTTT.

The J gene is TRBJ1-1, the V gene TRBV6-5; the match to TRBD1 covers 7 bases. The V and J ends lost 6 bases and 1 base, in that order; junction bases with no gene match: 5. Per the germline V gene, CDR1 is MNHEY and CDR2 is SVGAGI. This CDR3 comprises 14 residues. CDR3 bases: TGTGCCAGCAGCCACAGGGGATGGAACACTGAAGCTTTCTTT. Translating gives CASSHRGWNTEAFF.

The CDR3 bases are TGTGCCAGCAGTGACTTTGGGACTAGCGGCCCAGATACGCAGTATTTT. Translating gives CASSDFGTSGPDTQYF. The genes are TRBV6-4 and TRBJ2-3; 11 nucleotides line up with TRBD2. V shed 1 base and J 4 bases; nucleotides not matched to a gene: 4. This CDR3 comprises 16 residues. Per germline, CDR1 MRHNA and CDR2 SNTAGT.

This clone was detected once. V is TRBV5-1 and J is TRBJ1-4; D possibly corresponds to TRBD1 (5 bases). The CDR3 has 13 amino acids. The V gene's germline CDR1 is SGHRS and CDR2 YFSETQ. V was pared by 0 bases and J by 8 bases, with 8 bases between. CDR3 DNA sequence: TGCGCCAGCAGCTTGGGGACACGGGAAAAACTGTTTTTT. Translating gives CASSLGTREKLFF. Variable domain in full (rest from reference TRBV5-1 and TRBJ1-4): KAGVTQTPRYLIKTRGQQVTLSCSPISGHRSVSWYQQTPGQGLQFLFEYFSETQRNKGNFPGRFSGRQFSNSRSEMNVSTLELGDSALYLCASSLGTREKLFFGSGTQLSVL.

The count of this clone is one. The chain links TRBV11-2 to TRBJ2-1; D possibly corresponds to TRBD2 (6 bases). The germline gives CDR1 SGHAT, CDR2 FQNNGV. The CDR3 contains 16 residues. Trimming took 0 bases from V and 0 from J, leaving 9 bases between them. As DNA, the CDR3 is TGTGCCAGCAGCTTAGAACGGGGGAGCTCCTACAATGAGCAGTTCTTC. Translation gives CASSLERGSSYNEQFF.

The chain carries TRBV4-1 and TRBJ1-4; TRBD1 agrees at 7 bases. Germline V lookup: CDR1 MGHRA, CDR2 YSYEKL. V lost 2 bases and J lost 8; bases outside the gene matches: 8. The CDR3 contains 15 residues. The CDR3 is CASSQRTGFPEKLFF. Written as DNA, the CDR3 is TGCGCCAGCAGCCAACGGACAGGCTTCCCCGAAAAACTGTTTTTT.

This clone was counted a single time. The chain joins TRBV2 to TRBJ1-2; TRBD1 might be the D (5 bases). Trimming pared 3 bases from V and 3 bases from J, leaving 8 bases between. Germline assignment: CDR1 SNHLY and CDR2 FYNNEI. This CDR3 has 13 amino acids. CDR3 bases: TGTGCCAGCAGTGACAGGGAGGACTATGGCTACACCTTC. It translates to CASSDREDYGYTF.

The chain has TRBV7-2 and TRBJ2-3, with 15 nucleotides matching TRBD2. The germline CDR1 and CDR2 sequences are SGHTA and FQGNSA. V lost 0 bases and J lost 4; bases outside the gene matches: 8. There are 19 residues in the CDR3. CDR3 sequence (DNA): TGTGCCAGCAGCTTAGCTGGCGGGACTAGCGGGGGGATTTCAGATACGCAGTATTTT. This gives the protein CASSLAGGTSGGISDTQYF.

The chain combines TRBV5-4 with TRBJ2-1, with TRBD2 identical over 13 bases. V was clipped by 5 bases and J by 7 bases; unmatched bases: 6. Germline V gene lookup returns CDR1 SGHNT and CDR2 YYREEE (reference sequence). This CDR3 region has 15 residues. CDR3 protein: CASSVTSGGLNEQFF. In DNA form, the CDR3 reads TGTGCCAGCAGTGTGACTAGCGGGGGGTTGAATGAGCAGTTCTTC.

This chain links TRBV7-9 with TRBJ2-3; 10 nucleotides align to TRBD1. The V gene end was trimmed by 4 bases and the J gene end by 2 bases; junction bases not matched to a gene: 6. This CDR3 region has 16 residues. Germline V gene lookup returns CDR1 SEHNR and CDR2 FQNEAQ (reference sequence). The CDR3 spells CASSWWDRGNTDTQYF. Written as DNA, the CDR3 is TGTGCCAGCAGCTGGTGGGACAGGGGAAACACAGATACGCAGTATTTT.

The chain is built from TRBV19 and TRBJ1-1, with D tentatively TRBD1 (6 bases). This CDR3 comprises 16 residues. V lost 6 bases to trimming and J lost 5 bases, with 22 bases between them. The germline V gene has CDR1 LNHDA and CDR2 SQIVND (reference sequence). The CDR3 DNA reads TGTGCCAGTAGATCACTACGTACAGGGTTCGGGACTGAAGCTTTCTTT. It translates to CASRSLRTGFGTEAFF.

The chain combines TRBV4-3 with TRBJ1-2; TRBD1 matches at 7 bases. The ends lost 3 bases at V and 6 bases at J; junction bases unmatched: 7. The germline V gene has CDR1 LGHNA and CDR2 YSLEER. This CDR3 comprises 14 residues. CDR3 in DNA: TGCGCCAGCAGCCATGTGGAGGGGGCGGATGGCTACACCTTC. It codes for CASSHVEGADGYTF.

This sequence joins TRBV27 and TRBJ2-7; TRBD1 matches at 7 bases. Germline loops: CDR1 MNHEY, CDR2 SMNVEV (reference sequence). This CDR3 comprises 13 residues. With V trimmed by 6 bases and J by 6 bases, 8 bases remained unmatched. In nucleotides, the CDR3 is TGTGCCAGCAGCCGTAACACAGGGGTCGAGCAGTACTTC. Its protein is CASSRNTGVEQYF.

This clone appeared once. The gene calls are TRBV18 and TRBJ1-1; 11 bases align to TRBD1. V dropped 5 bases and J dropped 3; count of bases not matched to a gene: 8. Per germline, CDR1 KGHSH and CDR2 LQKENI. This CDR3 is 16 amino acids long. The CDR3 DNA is TGTGCCAGCTCATCCCGGACAGGGGGCGTCGACACTGAAGCTTTCTTT. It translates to CASSSRTGGVDTEAFF.

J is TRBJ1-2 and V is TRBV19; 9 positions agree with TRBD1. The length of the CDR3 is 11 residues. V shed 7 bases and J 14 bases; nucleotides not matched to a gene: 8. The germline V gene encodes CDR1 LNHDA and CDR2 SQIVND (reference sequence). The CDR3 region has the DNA TGTGCCAGTACGCCGGGACAGGGTATTACCTTC. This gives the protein CASTPGQGITF. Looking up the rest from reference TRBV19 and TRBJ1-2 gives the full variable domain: DGGITQSPKYLFRKEGQNVTLSCEQNLNHDAMYWYRQDPGQGLRLIYYSQIVNDFQKGDIAEGYSVSREKKESFPLTVTSAQKNPTAFYLCASTPGQGITFGSGTRLTVV.

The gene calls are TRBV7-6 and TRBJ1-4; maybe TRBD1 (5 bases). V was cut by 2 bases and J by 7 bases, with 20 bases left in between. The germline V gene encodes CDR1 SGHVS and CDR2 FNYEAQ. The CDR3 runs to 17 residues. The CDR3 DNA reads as TGTGCCAGCAGCTTAAAGACAAGAGCGGGTGGGGGTGAAAAACTGTTTTTT. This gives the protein CASSLKTRAGGGEKLFF.

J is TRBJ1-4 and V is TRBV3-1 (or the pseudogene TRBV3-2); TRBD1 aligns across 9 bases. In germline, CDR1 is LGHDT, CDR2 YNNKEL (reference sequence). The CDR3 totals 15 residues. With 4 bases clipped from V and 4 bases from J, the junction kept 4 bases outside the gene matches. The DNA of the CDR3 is TGTGCCAGCAGCCGCCGACAGGGGGGTAATGAAAAACTGTTTTTT. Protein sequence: CASSRRQGGNEKLFF.

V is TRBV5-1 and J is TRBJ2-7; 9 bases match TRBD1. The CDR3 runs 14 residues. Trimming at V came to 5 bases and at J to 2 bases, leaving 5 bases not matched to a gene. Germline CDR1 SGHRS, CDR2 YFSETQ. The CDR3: CASRTGTGTYEQYF. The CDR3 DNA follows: TGCGCCAGCAGGACCGGGACAGGGACCTACGAGCAGTACTTC.

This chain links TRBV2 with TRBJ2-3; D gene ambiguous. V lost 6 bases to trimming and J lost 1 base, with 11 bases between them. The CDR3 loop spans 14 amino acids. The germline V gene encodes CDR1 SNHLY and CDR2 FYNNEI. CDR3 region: CASRTPRGTDTQYF. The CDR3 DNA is TGTGCCAGCAGGACCCCCCGGGGCACAGATACGCAGTATTTT.

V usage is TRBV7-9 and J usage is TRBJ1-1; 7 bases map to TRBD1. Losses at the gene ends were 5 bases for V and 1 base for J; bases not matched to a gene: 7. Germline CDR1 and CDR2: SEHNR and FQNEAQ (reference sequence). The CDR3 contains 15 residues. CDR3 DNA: TGTGCCAGCAGCCCGACCCGACAGGGGAACACTGAAGCTTTCTTT. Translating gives CASSPTRQGNTEAFF.

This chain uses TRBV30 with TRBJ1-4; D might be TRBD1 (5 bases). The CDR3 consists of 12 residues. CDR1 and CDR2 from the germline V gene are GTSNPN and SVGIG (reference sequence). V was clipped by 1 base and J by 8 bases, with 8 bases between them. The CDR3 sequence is CAWSAGGEKLFF. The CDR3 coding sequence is TGTGCCTGGAGTGCCGGGGGGGAAAAACTGTTTTTT.

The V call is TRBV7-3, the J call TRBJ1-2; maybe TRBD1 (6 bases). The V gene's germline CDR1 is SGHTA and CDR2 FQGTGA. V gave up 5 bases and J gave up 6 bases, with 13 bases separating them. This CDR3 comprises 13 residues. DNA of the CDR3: TGTGCCAGCAGCCACCCAACAGGGAATGGCTACACCTTC. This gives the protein CASSHPTGNGYTF.

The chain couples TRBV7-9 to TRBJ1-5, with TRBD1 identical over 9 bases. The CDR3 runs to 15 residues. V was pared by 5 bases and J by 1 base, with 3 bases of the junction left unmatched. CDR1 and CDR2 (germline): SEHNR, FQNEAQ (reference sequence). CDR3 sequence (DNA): TGTGCCAGCAGCCCCGGGACAGGGAGCAATCAGCCCCAGCATTTT. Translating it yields CASSPGTGSNQPQHF.